A selection of T cell receptor beta chains follows, all from one sample in a study of CD8 T cells in Susac syndrome. TCRdb reprocessed the immunoSEQ multiplex PCR reads via MiXCR and lists one record per CDR3 protein. The sample yields roughly 200,000 distinct CDR3 sequences, about 94% seen once. Sequencing was performed on CD4+ T cells from PBMCs. Receptor source: a human donor with Susac syndrome. The CDR3 runs from the conserved cysteine through the conserved F or W. Fields, in order: D gene, clone size, J gene, V gene, CDR3 protein, CDR3 DNA. A D gene is named only where the DNA matches it firmly. Size values are once, few and many counts, or a class for expanded clones, and some rows have none.

>NA|NA|TRBJ1-5|TRBV7-9
CASRAPGENQPQHF
TGTGCCAGCAGGGCCCCAGGCGAGAATCAGCCCCAGCATTTT
>NA|once|TRBJ1-3|TRBV30
CAWSMNSGNTIYF
TGTGCCTGGAGTATGAATTCTGGAAACACCATATATTTT
>TRBD2|NA|TRBJ2-5|TRBV12-3/TRBV12-4
CASLAGLQETQYF
TGTGCCAGTTTAGCGGGCCTCCAAGAGACCCAGTACTTC
>TRBD2|once|TRBJ2-5|TRBV28
CASSSPGHLGLAGETQYF
TGTGCCAGCAGTTCGCCGGGACACCTGGGACTAGCGGGAGAGACCCAGTACTTC
>TRBD1|few|TRBJ1-5|TRBV13
CASSQRGQGGLVSQPQHF
TGTGCCAGCAGTCAGCGAGGACAGGGGGGATTGGTATCTCAGCCCCAGCATTTT
>NA|NA|TRBJ2-3|TRBV10-3
CAVGRQSSTDTQYF
TGTGCCGTCGGGCGGCAGTCTAGCACAGATACGCAGTATTTT
>TRBD1|once|TRBJ1-2|TRBV2
CASSRTGGLDGYTF
TGTGCCAGCAGTCGGACAGGGGGATTAGATGGCTACACCTTC
>NA|once|TRBJ1-4|TRBV5-1
CASSLRGYPNEKLFF
TGCGCCAGCAGCCTACGAGGGTACCCTAATGAAAAACTGTTTTTT
>NA|NA|TRBJ1-2|TRBV2
CASNRGQLYGYTF
TGTGCCAGCAACAGAGGACAACTCTATGGCTACACCTTC
>NA|NA|TRBJ2-7|TRBV20-1
CSALKGFNEQYF
TGCAGTGCCCTTAAGGGGTTCAACGAGCAGTACTTC
>NA|NA|TRBJ2-5|TRBV13
CASSLAAGAETQYF
TGTGCCAGCAGCTTAGCTGCGGGTGCAGAGACCCAGTACTTC
>NA|NA|TRBJ1-1|TRBV9
CASSAEINTEAFF
TGTGCCAGCAGCGCAGAGATCAACACTGAAGCTTTCTTT
>TRBD1|NA|TRBJ2-3|TRBV9
CASSNRLTGGGTDTQYF
TGTGCCAGCAGCAACCGATTGACAGGGGGTGGCACAGATACGCAGTATTTT
>NA|few|TRBJ1-5|TRBV7-2
CASSLDFQPQHF
TGTGCCAGCAGCTTAGATTTTCAGCCCCAGCATTTT
>NA|NA|TRBJ1-4|TRBV30
CALDRGRLKLFF
TGTGCCCTAGATCGCGGGAGACTAAAACTGTTTTTT
>NA|NA|TRBJ1-3|TRBV6-5
CASSYLRRGSGNTIYF
TGTGCCAGCAGTTACTTGCGCCGGGGATCTGGAAACACCATATATTTT
>NA|once|TRBJ2-2|TRBV3-1
CASSQGQFIIPGELFF
TGTGCCAGCAGCCAAGGACAGTTTATCATCCCCGGGGAGCTGTTTTTT
>NA|NA|TRBJ2-1|TRBV28
CASSLGGASSYNEQFF
TGTGCCAGCAGTTTGGGGGGAGCCAGCTCCTACAATGAGCAGTTCTTC
>NA|NA|TRBJ2-1|TRBV28
CASYNPGIEQFF
TGTGCCAGCTACAATCCAGGGATTGAGCAGTTCTTC
>NA|NA|TRBJ1-1|TRBV3-1
CASSHGPGASTEAFF
TGTGCCAGCAGCCACGGACCGGGGGCTAGCACTGAAGCTTTCTTT
>NA|NA|TRBJ2-1|TRBV20-1
CSAREYVQSSYNEQFF
TGCAGTGCTAGAGAATACGTCCAGAGCTCCTACAATGAGCAGTTCTTC
>TRBD2|once|TRBJ2-7|TRBV18
CASSSVTSGSYEQYF
TGTGCCAGCTCAAGTGTGACTAGCGGGAGTTACGAGCAGTACTTC
>NA|NA|TRBJ1-5|TRBV2
CASSVDTGQPQHF
TGTGCCAGCAGTGTGGATACGGGGCAGCCCCAGCATTTT
>NA|NA|TRBJ1-2|TRBV19
CASSEGTGLRISYGYTF
TGTGCCAGTAGTGAAGGAACGGGGCTAAGGATTTCCTATGGCTACACCTTC
>TRBD1|once|TRBJ1-6|TRBV30
CAWSVPHRQGSNSPLHF
TGTGCCTGGAGTGTCCCCCATCGACAGGGTAGCAATTCACCCCTCCACTTT
>NA|NA|TRBJ2-7|TRBV11-2
CASSLDRGTAYEQYF
TGTGCCAGCAGCTTAGATCGGGGGACCGCCTACGAGCAGTACTTC
>NA|NA|TRBJ2-3|TRBV29-1
CSVRGRSTDTQYF
TGCAGCGTCCGAGGGCGGAGCACAGATACGCAGTATTTT
>NA|NA|TRBJ1-4|TRBV30
CAWSTGPNNEKLFF
TGTGCCTGGAGTACGGGACCTAATAATGAAAAACTGTTTTTT
>NA|once|TRBJ2-3|TRBV7-2
CASSLFAGTSTDTQYF
TGTGCCAGCAGCTTATTCGCGGGGACTAGCACAGATACGCAGTATTTT
>NA|NA|TRBJ1-1|TRBV2
CASSDRITEAFF
TGTGCCAGCAGTGATAGGATTACTGAAGCTTTCTTT
>NA|NA|TRBJ2-5|TRBV2
CASSEGFGTGTQYF
TGTGCCAGCAGTGAAGGTTTTGGTACCGGGACCCAGTACTTC
>TRBD2|NA|TRBJ2-1|TRBV20-1
CSAKRGVNNEQFF
TGCAGTGCCAAGCGGGGGGTAAACAATGAGCAGTTCTTC
>NA|once|TRBJ2-4|TRBV3-1
CASSQDGRGHIQYF
TGTGCCAGCAGCCAAGATGGGAGGGGGCACATTCAGTACTTC
>NA|NA|TRBJ1-2|TRBV2
CASSGEGRTLTVGYTF
TGTGCCAGCAGTGGAGAGGGGCGCACTTTAACGGTTGGCTACACCTTC
>NA|NA|TRBJ2-1|TRBV12-3/TRBV12-4
CASSFSPGTSYNEQFF
TGTGCCAGCAGTTTCAGCCCCGGGACTTCATACAATGAGCAGTTCTTC
>NA|NA|TRBJ2-5|TRBV6-6
CASTRWEGTETQYF
TGTGCCAGCACCAGGTGGGAAGGCACAGAGACCCAGTACTTC
>TRBD2|NA|TRBJ2-1|TRBV20-1
CSATSGRGYNEQFF
TGCAGTGCGACTAGCGGGAGAGGATACAATGAGCAGTTCTTC
>NA|NA|TRBJ2-2|TRBV7-2
CASSPHLNTGELFF
TGTGCCAGCAGCCCTCACCTGAACACCGGGGAGCTGTTTTTT
>NA|NA|TRBJ1-1|TRBV10-3
CAIRFDQNTEAFF
TGTGCCATCCGCTTCGACCAGAACACTGAAGCTTTCTTT
>NA|once|TRBJ1-5|TRBV15
CATSSTGLRNQPQHF
TGTGCCACCAGCAGTACAGGGTTGCGCAATCAGCCCCAGCATTTT
>NA|NA|TRBJ2-1|TRBV28
CASSINGGPYNEQFF
TGTGCCAGCAGTATTAACGGCGGTCCCTACAATGAGCAGTTCTTC
>NA|NA|TRBJ1-6|TRBV6-5
CASRFSRANSPLHF
TGTGCCAGCAGATTTAGTCGGGCCAATTCACCCCTCCACTTT
>TRBD2|NA|TRBJ2-1|TRBV12-3/TRBV12-4
CASSTTSGAITGEQFF
TGTGCCAGCAGTACGACTAGCGGGGCAATTACTGGGGAGCAGTTCTTC
>TRBD1|NA|TRBJ2-3|TRBV18
CASSPPGTGGDTQYF
TGTGCCAGCTCACCACCGGGGACAGGGGGAGATACGCAGTATTTT
>NA|NA|TRBJ1-2|TRBV3-1
CASSQDLGGYGYTF
TGTGCCAGCAGCCAAGATCTGGGGGGCTATGGCTACACCTTC
>TRBD1|NA|TRBJ2-7|TRBV2
CASKSGQGNYEQYF
TGTGCCAGCAAAAGTGGACAGGGCAACTACGAGCAGTACTTC
>NA|NA|TRBJ1-4|TRBV5-1
CASSLSGDANEKLFF
TGCGCCAGCAGCTTGTCCGGGGACGCTAATGAAAAACTGTTTTTT
>TRBD1|NA|TRBJ1-2|TRBV30
CASPPGQGGSGYTF
TGTGCCTCCCCACCGGGACAGGGGGGTTCTGGCTACACCTTC
>NA|NA|TRBJ1-5|TRBV6-2/TRBV6-3
CASASGARLPPQHF
TGTGCCAGCGCTTCCGGGGCAAGGCTACCGCCCCAGCATTTT
>NA|NA|TRBJ1-5|TRBV4-1
CASSPSGGSNQPQHF
TGCGCCAGCAGCCCATCCGGGGGAAGCAATCAGCCCCAGCATTTT
>TRBD2|NA|TRBJ2-7|TRBV30
CAWTTGGSSYEQYF
TGTGCCTGGACCACGGGAGGGAGCTCCTACGAGCAGTACTTC
>NA|NA|TRBJ1-1|TRBV7-2
CASSLAWGRVRNTEAFF
TGTGCCAGCAGCTTAGCGTGGGGGAGGGTGAGGAACACTGAAGCTTTCTTT
>TRBD2|NA|TRBJ2-7|TRBV28
CASSRGLAGYEQYF
TGTGCCAGCAGCAGGGGACTAGCAGGCTACGAGCAGTACTTC
>NA|NA|TRBJ2-2|TRBV19
CASSRSANTGELFF
TGTGCCAGTAGTAGGTCAGCGAACACCGGGGAGCTGTTTTTT